One and the same sample provided the 21 T cell receptor beta chains below, sequenced in a study of STAT5B mutations in CD4+ large granular lymphocyte leukemia. TCRdb's table, derived via immunoSEQ multiplex PCR, lists solely in-frame clones and lacks some. The table shows about 24,000 clones, with about three quarters occurring only once. Sequencing used CD4+ T cells from blood buffy coats. Source of these receptors: a human donor in good health.

This clone was observed a few times. The chain is built from TRBV2 and TRBJ2-7; D call uncertain. The CDR3 totals 10 residues. Germline CDR1 reads SNHLY; CDR2 reads FYNNEI. V was pared by 4 bases and J by 6 bases, with 4 bases between. The CDR3 DNA is TGTGCCAGCAGTGTAGGCGAGCAGTACTTC. Encoded protein: CASSVGEQYF.

The table lists this clone with a count of one. The chain combines TRBV11-2 with TRBJ1-1; tentative D call: TRBD1 (6 bases). Germline-derived CDR1 and CDR2 are SGHAT and FQNNGV. This CDR3 comprises 14 residues. The ends were cut back, 1 base at V and 10 bases at J, with 16 bases in the middle. CDR3 protein: CASSLAGAFSGAFF. The DNA for the CDR3 is TGTGCCAGCAGCTTAGCGGGGGCGTTTTCCGGAGCTTTCTTT.

V usage is TRBV5-6 and J usage is TRBJ1-5, with 8 bases identical to TRBD1. Germline CDR1 SGHDT, CDR2 YYEEEE. This CDR3 is 16 amino acids long. Unmatched junction bases numbered 14, after V lost 0 bases and J lost 12 bases. The CDR3 sequence: CASSLGTGTGRMVQHF. In DNA form, the CDR3 reads TGTGCCAGCAGCTTGGGGACAGGGACTGGGAGGATGGTCCAGCATTTT.

In its sample, this clone was seen a few times. V and J are TRBV2 and TRBJ1-1, with D perhaps matching TRBD1 (6 bases). Germline lookup yields CDR1 SNHLY and CDR2 FYNNEI. The CDR3 is 14 residues long. The V and J ends lost 1 base and 5 bases respectively, with 11 bases between them. CDR3 bases: TGTGCCAGCAGTGAAGAGGTAGGGGGTACTGAAGCTTTCTTT. Translation gives CASSEEVGGTEAFF.

This rearrangement joins TRBV19 to TRBJ2-7, with 9 bases fitting TRBD1. There are 13 residues in the CDR3. The germline CDR1 and CDR2 sequences are LNHDA and SQIVND (reference sequence). V shed 6 bases, J shed 5 bases, and the junction held 5 bases outside the gene matches. The CDR3 here is CASRSDRGDEQYF. In DNA, the CDR3 is TGTGCCAGTAGATCGGACAGGGGTGACGAGCAGTACTTC.

The chain combines TRBV7-2 with TRBJ2-1; perhaps D is TRBD1 or TRBD2 (5 bases each). CDR1 is SGHTA, CDR2 FQGNSA, per germline. The V end was cut by 2 bases, the J end by 6 bases, with 14 bases between. The CDR3 is made up of 15 amino acids. This CDR3 reads CASSLYGTEGNEQFF. The CDR3 nucleotides are TGTGCCAGCAGCTTATACGGGACCGAAGGCAATGAGCAGTTCTTC. Complete variable domain (other parts from reference TRBV7-2 and TRBJ2-1): GAGVSQSPSNKVTEKGKDVELRCDPISGHTALYWYRQSLGQGLEFLIYFQGNSAPDKSGLPSDRFSAERTGGSVSTLTIQRTQQEDSAVYLCASSLYGTEGNEQFFGPGTRLTVL.

The V and J genes are TRBV11-3 and TRBJ2-5; D call uncertain. V lost 3 bases, J lost 4 bases, and 3 bases lay in between. CDR3 size: 11 residues. Germline CDR1 SGHNT, CDR2 YENEEA. The CDR3 DNA follows: TGTGCCAGCAGCTTGGCAGAGACCCAGTACTTC. The encoded protein is CASSLAETQYF.

This chain connects TRBV2 to TRBJ2-2, with 7 bases identical to TRBD1. J lost 5 bases, V lost 6 bases, and 6 bases had no gene match. Looked up from germline, CDR1 is SNHLY and CDR2 is FYNNEI. This CDR3 is 14 amino acids long. The CDR3 nucleotides are TGTGCCAGCAGCGTGGACAGGAGGACCGGGGAGCTGTTTTTT. Protein sequence: CASSVDRRTGELFF.

A few counts support this clone. The chain has TRBV6-1 and TRBJ1-5; D remains unclear. The CDR3 spans 11 residues. Looked up from germline, CDR1 is MNHNS and CDR2 is SASEGT. Trimming cost V 3 bases and J 12 bases, with 9 bases left between them. CDR3 nucleotide sequence: TGTGCCAGCAGTGAGGACGTAATCCAGCATTTT. It yields the protein CASSEDVIQHF.

The CDR3 nucleotides read TGTGCCACAAAGCGCCAGCTAGCGGGAACAGATACGCAGTATTTT. This gives the protein CATKRQLAGTDTQYF. The V and J genes are TRBV15 and TRBJ2-3; 9 bases are shared with TRBD2. The V gene's germline CDR1 is LNHNV and CDR2 YYDKDF (reference sequence). V lost 9 bases, J lost 3 bases, and 10 bases stayed unmatched. The CDR3 spans 15 residues.

The V gene is TRBV5-1, the J gene TRBJ1-1; D is undetermined. CDR1 is SGHRS and CDR2 is YFSETQ in the germline V gene. The CDR3 is made up of 15 amino acids. Trimming shortened V by 2 bases and J by 1 base, and 12 bases separated the two germline ends. The CDR3 protein is CASSFGGNWNTEAFF. The CDR3, as DNA: TGCGCCAGCAGCTTTGGAGGCAACTGGAACACTGAAGCTTTCTTT.

The chain couples TRBV5-6 to TRBJ1-1; no firm D call. The CDR3 is 15 residues long. Trimming pared 0 bases from V and 6 bases from J, leaving 15 bases between. Germline V gene data show CDR1 as SGHDT and CDR2 as YYEEEE. CDR3 loop: CASSLVGVNVAEAFF. In nucleotides, the CDR3 is TGTGCCAGCAGCTTGGTCGGGGTCAATGTCGCTGAAGCTTTCTTT. The full variable domain, completed using reference TRBV5-6 and TRBJ1-1, is DAGVTQSPTHLIKTRGQQVTLRCSPKSGHDTVSWYQQALGQGPQFIFQYYEEEERQRGNFPDRFSGHQFPNYSSELNVNALLLGDSALYLCASSLVGVNVAEAFFGQGTRLTVV.

This clone was detected once. The genes are TRBV15 and TRBJ1-5; D not resolved. V was trimmed by 3 bases and J by 10 bases, leaving 10 bases between them. CDR1 is LNHNV, CDR2 YYDKDF, per germline (reference sequence). The CDR3 has 12 amino acids. CDR3 sequence: CATSREKGPQHF. The DNA for the CDR3 is TGTGCCACCAGCAGGGAGAAGGGTCCCCAGCATTTT.

The V gene is TRBV6-1, the J gene TRBJ2-7, with D possibly TRBD2 on 6 matching bases. This CDR3 has 13 amino acids. Germline CDR1 reads MNHNS; CDR2 reads SASEGT. V was trimmed by 2 bases and J by 4 bases, leaving 9 bases between them. DNA for the CDR3: TGTGCCAGCAGTGAACTGGAGGGATACGAGCAGTACTTC. Translating gives CASSELEGYEQYF.

This clone was observed a handful of times. The V gene is TRBV7-3, the J gene TRBJ2-7; 8 positions agree with TRBD1. Unmatched junction bases numbered 2, after V lost 5 bases and J lost 2 bases. Germline-derived CDR1 and CDR2 are SGHTA and FQGTGA. The CDR3 has 13 residues. Here the CDR3 reads CASSRDRTYEQYF. The CDR3 bases are TGTGCCAGCAGCCGGGACAGGACCTACGAGCAGTACTTC. The full variable domain, its missing parts supplied by reference TRBV7-3 and TRBJ2-7, is GAGVSQTPSNKVTEKGKYVELRCDPISGHTALYWYRQSLGQGPEFLIYFQGTGAADDSGLPNDRFFAVRPEGSVSTLKIQRTERGDSAVYLCASSRDRTYEQYFGPGTRLTVT.

The rearrangement uses TRBV7-2 and TRBJ2-7, with TRBD2 identical over 9 bases. Germline V CDR1 and CDR2: SGHTA, FQGNSA. V lost 2 bases, J lost 4 bases, and 6 bases stayed unmatched. CDR3 length equals 15 residues. The CDR3 nucleotides are TGTGCCAGCAGCTTATTGGCTAGCGGGGTTTACGAGCAGTACTTC. Its protein product is CASSLLASGVYEQYF. Together with reference TRBV7-2 and TRBJ2-7, the CDR3 gives the full variable domain: GAGVSQSPSNKVTEKGKDVELRCDPISGHTALYWYRQSLGQGLEFLIYFQGNSAPDKSGLPSDRFSAERTGGSVSTLTIQRTQQEDSAVYLCASSLLASGVYEQYFGPGTRLTVT.

This clone has just a few counts. V and J are TRBV9 and TRBJ1-1; 8 bases align to TRBD1. Losses at the gene ends were 0 bases for V and 0 bases for J; bases not matched to a gene: 4. Germline loops: CDR1 SGDLS, CDR2 YYNGEE. The CDR3 sequence is 16 residues long. The CDR3 region is CASSVGTGPVNTEAFF. CDR3 sequence (DNA): TGTGCCAGCAGCGTAGGGACAGGGCCTGTGAACACTGAAGCTTTCTTT.

V is TRBV27 and J is TRBJ2-1, with 8 bases aligning to TRBD2. The CDR3 spans 14 residues. From germline, CDR1 is MNHEY and CDR2 SMNVEV (reference sequence). V lost 5 bases and J lost 4; bases outside the gene matches: 4. The CDR3: CASSPLAGYNEQFF. The CDR3 DNA follows: TGTGCCAGCAGTCCGCTAGCGGGTTACAATGAGCAGTTCTTC.

This clone was counted a few times. The CDR3 region is CASSLASGKYNEQFF. The CDR3 DNA follows: TGTGCCAGCAGCTTAGCTAGCGGGAAGTACAATGAGCAGTTCTTC. The V and J genes are TRBV7-2 and TRBJ2-1; 8 bases match TRBD2. The CDR3 has 15 amino acids. CDR1 and CDR2 (germline): SGHTA, FQGNSA. Unmatched junction bases numbered 2, after V lost 0 bases and J lost 4 bases.

The chain employs TRBV28 and TRBJ2-7; D tentatively fits TRBD1 or TRBD2 (5 bases each). Looked up from germline, CDR1 is MDHEN and CDR2 is SYDVKM. Trimming left V 9 bases short and J 2 bases short, with 17 bases between. This CDR3 is 14 amino acids long. The DNA for the CDR3 is TGTGCCAGTAACTCCGGGACCCCGCCCTACGAGCAGTACTTC. It translates to CASNSGTPPYEQYF.

This clone showed up just a few times. The rearrangement links TRBV7-9 to TRBJ1-1; D unclear. CDR3 length: 13 residues. Trimming shortened V by 1 base and J by 3 bases, and 6 bases separated the two germline ends. Per the germline V gene, CDR1 is SEHNR and CDR2 is FQNEAQ (reference sequence). The CDR3 sequence: CASSLVEDTEAFF. Written as DNA, the CDR3 is TGTGCCAGCAGCTTAGTTGAGGACACTGAAGCTTTCTTT.